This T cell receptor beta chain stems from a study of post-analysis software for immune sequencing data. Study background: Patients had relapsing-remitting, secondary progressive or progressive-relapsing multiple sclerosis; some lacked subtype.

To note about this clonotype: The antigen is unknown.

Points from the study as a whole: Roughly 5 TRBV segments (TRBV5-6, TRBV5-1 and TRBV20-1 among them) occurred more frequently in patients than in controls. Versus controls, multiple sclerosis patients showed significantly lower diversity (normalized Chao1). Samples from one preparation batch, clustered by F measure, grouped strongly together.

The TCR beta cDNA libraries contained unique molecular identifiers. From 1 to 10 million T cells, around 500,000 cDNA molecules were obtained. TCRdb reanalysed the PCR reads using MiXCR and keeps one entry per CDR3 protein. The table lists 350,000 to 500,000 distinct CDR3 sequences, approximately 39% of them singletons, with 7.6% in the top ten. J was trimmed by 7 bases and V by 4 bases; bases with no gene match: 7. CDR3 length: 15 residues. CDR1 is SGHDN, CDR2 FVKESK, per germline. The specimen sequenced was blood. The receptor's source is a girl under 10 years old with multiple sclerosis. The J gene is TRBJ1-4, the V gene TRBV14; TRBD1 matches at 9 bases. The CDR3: CASSLKQGAGEKLFF. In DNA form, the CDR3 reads TGTGCCAGCAGCCTAAAACAGGGGGCGGGTGAAAAACTGTTTTTT.